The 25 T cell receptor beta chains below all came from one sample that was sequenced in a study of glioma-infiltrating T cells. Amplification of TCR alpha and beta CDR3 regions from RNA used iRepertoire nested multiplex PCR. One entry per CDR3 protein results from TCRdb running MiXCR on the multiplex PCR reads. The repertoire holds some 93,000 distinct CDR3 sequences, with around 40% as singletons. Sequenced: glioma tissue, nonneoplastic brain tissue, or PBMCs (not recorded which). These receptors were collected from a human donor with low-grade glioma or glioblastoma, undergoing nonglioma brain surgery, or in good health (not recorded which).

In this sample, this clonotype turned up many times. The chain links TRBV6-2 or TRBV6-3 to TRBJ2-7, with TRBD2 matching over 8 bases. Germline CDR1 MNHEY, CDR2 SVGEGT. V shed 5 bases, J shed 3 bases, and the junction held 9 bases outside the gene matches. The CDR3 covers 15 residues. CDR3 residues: CASSPSGGYLYEQYF. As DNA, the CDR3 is TGTGCCAGCAGTCCCAGCGGGGGCTACCTCTACGAGCAGTACTTC.

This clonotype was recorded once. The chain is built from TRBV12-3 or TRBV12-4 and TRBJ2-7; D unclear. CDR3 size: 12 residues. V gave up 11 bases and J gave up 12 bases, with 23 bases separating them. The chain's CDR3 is CARISSSFYPYF. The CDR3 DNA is TGTGCCCGCATTTCCTCCTCTTTTTATCCGTACTTC.

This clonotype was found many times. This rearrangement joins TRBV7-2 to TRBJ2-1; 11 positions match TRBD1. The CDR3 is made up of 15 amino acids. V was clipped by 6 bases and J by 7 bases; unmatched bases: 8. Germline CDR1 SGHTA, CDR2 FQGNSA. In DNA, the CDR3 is TGTGCCAGCAGAATCGGACAGGGGGCGCCGAATGAGCAGTTCTTC. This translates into CASRIGQGAPNEQFF.

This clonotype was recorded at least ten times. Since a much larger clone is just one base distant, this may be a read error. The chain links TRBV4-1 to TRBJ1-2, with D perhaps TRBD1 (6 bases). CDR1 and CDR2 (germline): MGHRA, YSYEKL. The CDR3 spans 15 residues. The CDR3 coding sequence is TGCGCCGGCAGCGGATATAGGGGGGTCGACTATGGCTACACCTTC. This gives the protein CAGSGYRGVDYGYTF.

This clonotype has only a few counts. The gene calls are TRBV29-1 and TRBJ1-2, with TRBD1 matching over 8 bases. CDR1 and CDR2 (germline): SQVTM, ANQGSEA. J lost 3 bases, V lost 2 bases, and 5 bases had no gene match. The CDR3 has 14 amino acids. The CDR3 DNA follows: TGCAGCGTTGAAATACCGACAGGGGACTATGGCTACACCTTC. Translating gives CSVEIPTGDYGYTF.

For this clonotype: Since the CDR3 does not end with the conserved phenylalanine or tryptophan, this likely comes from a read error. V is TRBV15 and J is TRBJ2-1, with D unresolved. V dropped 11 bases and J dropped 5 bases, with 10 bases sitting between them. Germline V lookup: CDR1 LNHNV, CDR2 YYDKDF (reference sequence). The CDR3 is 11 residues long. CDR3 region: CASDTNNEQFL. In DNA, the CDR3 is TGTGCCTCAGACACCAACAATGAGCAGTTCCTT.

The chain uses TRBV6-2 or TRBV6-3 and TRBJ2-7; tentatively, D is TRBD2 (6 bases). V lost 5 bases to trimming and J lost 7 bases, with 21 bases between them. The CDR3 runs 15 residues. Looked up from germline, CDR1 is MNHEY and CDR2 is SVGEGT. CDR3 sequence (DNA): TGTGCCAGCAGTCCTGCTAGCGAGGGGACCAAAGAGCAGTACTTC. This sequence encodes CASSPASEGTKEQYF.

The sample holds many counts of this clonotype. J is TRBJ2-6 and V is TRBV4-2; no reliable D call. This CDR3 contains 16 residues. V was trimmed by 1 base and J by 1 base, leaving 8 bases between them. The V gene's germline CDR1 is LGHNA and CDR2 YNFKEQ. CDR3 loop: CASSQALRSGANVLTF. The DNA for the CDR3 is TGTGCCAGCAGCCAAGCCCTAAGGTCTGGGGCCAACGTCCTGACTTTC.

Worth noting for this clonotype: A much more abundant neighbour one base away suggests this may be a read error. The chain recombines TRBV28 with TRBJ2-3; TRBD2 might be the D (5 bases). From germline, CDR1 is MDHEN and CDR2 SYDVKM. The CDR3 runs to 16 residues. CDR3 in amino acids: CASSDQDDPSTDTEYF. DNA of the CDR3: TGTGCCAGCAGCGACCAGGACGACCCTAGCACAGATACGGAGTATTTT. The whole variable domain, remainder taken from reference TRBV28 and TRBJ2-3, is DVKVTQSSRYLVKRTGEKVFLECVQDMDHENMFWYRQDPGLGLRLIYFSYDVKMKEKGDIPEGYSVSREKKERFSLILESASTNQTSMYLCASSDQDDPSTDTEYFGPGTRLTVL.

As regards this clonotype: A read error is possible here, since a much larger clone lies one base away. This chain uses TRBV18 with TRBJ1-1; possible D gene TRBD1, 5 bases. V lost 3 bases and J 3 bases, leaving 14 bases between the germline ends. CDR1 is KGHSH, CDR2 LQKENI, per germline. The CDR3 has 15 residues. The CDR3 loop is CASSPSRGEYTEAFF. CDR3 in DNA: TGTGCCAGCTCACCCTCCCGAGGGGAGTACACTGAAGCTTTCTTT.

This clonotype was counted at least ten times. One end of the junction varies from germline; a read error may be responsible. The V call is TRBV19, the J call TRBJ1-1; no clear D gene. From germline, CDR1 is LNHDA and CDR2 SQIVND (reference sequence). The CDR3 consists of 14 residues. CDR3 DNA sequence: TGTGCCAGTAGTAGTATTCGAGGGAACCCTGAAGCTTTCTTT. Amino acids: CASSSIRGNPEAFF.

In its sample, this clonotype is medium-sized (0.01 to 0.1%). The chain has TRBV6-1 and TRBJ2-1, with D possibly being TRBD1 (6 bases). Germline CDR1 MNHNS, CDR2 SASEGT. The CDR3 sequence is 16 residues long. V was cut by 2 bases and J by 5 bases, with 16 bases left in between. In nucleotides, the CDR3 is TGTGCCAGCAGTGAATTTCCGCGCCGGACAGACAATGAGCAGTTCTTC. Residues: CASSEFPRRTDNEQFF.

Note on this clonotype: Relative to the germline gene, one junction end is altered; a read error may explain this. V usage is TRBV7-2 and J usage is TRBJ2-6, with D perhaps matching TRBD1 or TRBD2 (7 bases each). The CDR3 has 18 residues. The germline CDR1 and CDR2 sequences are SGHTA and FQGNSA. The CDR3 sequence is CASSTNQGGLSGANALTF. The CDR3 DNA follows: TGTGCCAGCAGCACCAATCAGGGGGGGCTCTCTGGGGCCAACGCCCTGACTTTC.

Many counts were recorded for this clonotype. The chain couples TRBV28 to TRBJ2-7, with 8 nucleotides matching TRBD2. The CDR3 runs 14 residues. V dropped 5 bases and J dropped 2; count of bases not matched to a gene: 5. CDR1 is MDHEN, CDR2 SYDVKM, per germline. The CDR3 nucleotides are TGTGCCAGCAGTCCCGGGGGGGGGGCCTACGAGCAGTACTTC. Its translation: CASSPGGGAYEQYF.

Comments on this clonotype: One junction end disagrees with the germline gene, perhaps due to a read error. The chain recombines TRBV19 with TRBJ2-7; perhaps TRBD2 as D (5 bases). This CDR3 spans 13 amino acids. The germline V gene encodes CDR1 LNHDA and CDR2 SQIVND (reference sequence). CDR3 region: CASSPTTSWERYF. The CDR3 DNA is TGTGCCAGTAGTCCGACGACTTCGTGGGAGCGGTACTTC. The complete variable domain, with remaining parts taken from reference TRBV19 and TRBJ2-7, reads DGGITQSPKYLFRKEGQNVTLSCEQNLNHDAMYWYRQDPGQGLRLIYYSQIVNDFQKGDIAEGYSVSREKKESFPLTVTSAQKNPTAFYLCASSPTTSWERYFGPGTRLTVT.

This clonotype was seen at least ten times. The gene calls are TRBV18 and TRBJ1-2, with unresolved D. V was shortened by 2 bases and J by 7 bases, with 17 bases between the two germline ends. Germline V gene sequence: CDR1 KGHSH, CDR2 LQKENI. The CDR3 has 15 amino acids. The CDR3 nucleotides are TGTGCCAGCTCACCAATTACTCCCCGGACGGGTGGCTACACCTTC. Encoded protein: CASSPITPRTGGYTF. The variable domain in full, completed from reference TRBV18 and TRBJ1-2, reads NAGVMQNPRHLVRRRGQEARLRCSPMKGHSHVYWYRQLPEEGLKFMVYLQKENIIDESGMPKERFSAEFPKEGPSILRIQQVVRGDSAAYFCASSPITPRTGGYTFGSGTRLTVV.

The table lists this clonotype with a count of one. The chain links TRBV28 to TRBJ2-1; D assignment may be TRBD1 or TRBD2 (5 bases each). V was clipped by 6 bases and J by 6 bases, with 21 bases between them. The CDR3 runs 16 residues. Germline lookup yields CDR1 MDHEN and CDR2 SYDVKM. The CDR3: CASRSRGGLGSNEQFF. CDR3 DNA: TGTGCCAGCAGGTCACGTGGGGGTCTGGGTTCCAATGAGCAGTTCTTC.

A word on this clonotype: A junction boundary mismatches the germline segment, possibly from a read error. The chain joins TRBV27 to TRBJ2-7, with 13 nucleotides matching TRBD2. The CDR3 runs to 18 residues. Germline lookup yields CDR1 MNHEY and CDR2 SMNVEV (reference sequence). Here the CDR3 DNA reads TGTACCAGCAGCCGTACTAGCGGGAGGGCCGGGAGTCGAAACGAGCAGTACTTC. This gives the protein CTSSRTSGRAGSRNEQYF.

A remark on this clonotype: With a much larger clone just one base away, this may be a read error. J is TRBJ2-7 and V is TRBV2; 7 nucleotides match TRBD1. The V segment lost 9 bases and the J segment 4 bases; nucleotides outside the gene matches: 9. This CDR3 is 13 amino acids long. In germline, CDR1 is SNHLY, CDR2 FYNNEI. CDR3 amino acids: CARTRDRTYEQYF. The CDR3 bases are TGTGCCAGAACAAGGGACAGAACATACGAGCAGTACTTC. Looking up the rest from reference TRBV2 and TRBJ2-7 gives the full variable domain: EPEVTQTPSHQVTQMGQEVILRCVPISNHLYFYWYRQILGQKVEFLVSFYNNEISEKSEIFDDQFSVERPDGSNFTLKIRSTKLEDSAMYFCARTRDRTYEQYFGPGTRLTVT.

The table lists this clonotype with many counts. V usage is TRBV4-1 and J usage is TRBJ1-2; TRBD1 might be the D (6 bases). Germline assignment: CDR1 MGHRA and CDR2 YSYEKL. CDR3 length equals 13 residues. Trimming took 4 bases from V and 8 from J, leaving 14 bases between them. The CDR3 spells CASSPRAGAGYTF. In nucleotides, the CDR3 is TGCGCCAGCAGCCCGAGGGCAGGGGCCGGCTACACCTTC.

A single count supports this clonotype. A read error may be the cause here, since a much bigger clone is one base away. CDR3 coding DNA: TGTGCCAGCAGCTTAGTACGCCTAGCGGGAAGACCTAGCACAGATACGCAGCATTTT. It encodes CASSLVRLAGRPSTDTQHF. J is TRBJ2-3 and V is TRBV7-2; no clear D. The end of the DNA aligns better with TRBJ1-5, so the J call may be wrong. This CDR3 has 19 residues. CDR1 and CDR2 from the germline V gene are SGHTA and FQGNSA.

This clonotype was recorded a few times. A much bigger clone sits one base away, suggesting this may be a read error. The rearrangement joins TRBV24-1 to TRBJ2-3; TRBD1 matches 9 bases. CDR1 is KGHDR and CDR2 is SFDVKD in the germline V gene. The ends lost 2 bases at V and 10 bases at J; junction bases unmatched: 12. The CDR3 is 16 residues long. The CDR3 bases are TGTGCCACCAGTGATTCAACTGGGACAGGGCTCAGGGCGCAGTATTTT. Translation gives CATSDSTGTGLRAQYF.

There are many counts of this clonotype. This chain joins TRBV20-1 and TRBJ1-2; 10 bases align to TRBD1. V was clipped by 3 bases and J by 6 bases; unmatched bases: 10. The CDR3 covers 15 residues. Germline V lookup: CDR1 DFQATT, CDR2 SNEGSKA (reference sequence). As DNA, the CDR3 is TGCAGTGCTAGGAAAACCGGGACAGGGGTCGATGGCTACACCTTC. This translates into CSARKTGTGVDGYTF.

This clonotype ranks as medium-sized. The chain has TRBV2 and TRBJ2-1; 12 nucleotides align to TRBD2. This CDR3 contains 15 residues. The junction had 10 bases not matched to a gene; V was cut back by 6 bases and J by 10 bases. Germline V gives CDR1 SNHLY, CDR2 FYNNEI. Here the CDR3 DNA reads TGTGCCAGCAGCTCACTAGCGGGGGGCCTAGACGAGCAGTTCTTC. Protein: CASSSLAGGLDEQFF.

The CDR3 region has the DNA TGTGCCAGTAGTTGGGGCCTCCCCGGTGGCTACACCTTC. Its translation: CASSWGLPGGYTF. The chain links TRBV2 to TRBJ1-2; TRBD1 is a possible D gene (5 bases). Germline V gene data show CDR1 as SNHLY and CDR2 as FYNNEI. With 9 bases removed from V and 7 bases from J, the gap between germline ends came to 18 bases. CDR3 size: 13 residues.